The sequence of this T cell receptor beta chain was determined in a study of circulating and synovial CD4+ cells in juvenile arthritis (dated by TCRdb to between 2013 and 2015). With respect to the entire study: Within each patient, the TCRbeta CDR3 repertoires of synovial CD4 T cells, bulk blood CD4 T cells and circulating HLA-DR+ CD4 T cells were compared. Repertoire sequencing was performed with the aim of confirming enrichment of synovial clonotypes in a circulating synovial-like CD4 T cell subset. Summary of the overall study and its limitations: Because T cell genome counts in CPL samples and bulk blood CD4 samples differed by at least an order of magnitude, sample-size effects were addressed. Synovial and circulating pathogenic-like lymphocyte repertoires were less diverse than bulk blood CD4 repertoires, and some CPL samples were as oligoclonal as synovium. Circulating pathogenic-like lymphocytes were found to cluster with synovial T cells, and a substantially higher fraction of CDR3 sequences was shared with synovium by circulating pathogenic-like lymphocytes than by bulk blood. The difference between circulating pathogenic-like lymphocytes and bulk blood T cells was not detected by traditional Vbeta family usage analysis. Because overlap with synovium rose as sequencing depth increased, the measured fractions of shared clonotypes likely underestimated the overlap of the full repertoire.

Receptor amplification or capture employed the immunoSEQ multiplex PCR assay. TCRbeta CDR3 sequencing was carried out by an external provider as a commercial service. Under the source paper's analysis protocol: The analyses used productive nucleotide sequences together with amino acid sequences obtained by in silico translation. To equalise sample size, diversity was assessed as Renyi entropy across alpha values by taking the median of 200 repeated subsamples. The distance between each pair of repertoires was calculated as one minus the Chao-modified Jaccard index, which corrects for under-sampling, and this distance was used for clustering. Frequency-weighted overlap with synovial clonotypes was computed at 200 sample sizes with 200 draws without replacement at each size, and the value at the size of the smaller sample was reported. TCRdb took over this immuneACCESS table, retaining in-frame rearrangements with V and J assigned. Such tables are incomplete; in checked studies, under half of the missing clones stem from an unresolved V gene, and the remainder is unexplained. D and trimming come from the DNA, and the V and J calls and clone size come from that table. For this sample the table gives approximately 16,000 clones, of which around 90% were detected only once. The leading ten clones occupy roughly 0.69% of the sample.

The sequenced samples were obtained from patients with active juvenile idiopathic arthritis. Sorting was carried out immediately after cells were thawed, and dead cells were excluded with Live/Dead Fixable Near-IR Stain. Of note for this clone: Its cognate antigen has yet to be identified. No base quality values were provided; no much bigger clone lies one nucleotide off.

The cysteine opens and the phenylalanine closes a CDR3 of 15 amino acids. Only the CDR3 DNA is retained, 45 bases long and in frame from the first base. Trimming removed 5 bases from V and 8 bases from J; the gene matches leave 13 bases unexplained. From the germline V gene (reference sequence), CDR1 is LNHDA and CDR2 is SQIVND. The rearranged chain carries TRBV19 and TRBJ1-2, and TRBD1 matches 8 of the central bases. The TCR sequence derives from a human donor with juvenile idiopathic arthritis. The sample taken for sequencing was CD4+ T cells from blood. The DNA sequence reads TGTGCCAGTAGTGCGGACAGGGCCCAAGGACCGGGCTACACCTTC. This sequence encodes CASSADRAQGPGYTF.